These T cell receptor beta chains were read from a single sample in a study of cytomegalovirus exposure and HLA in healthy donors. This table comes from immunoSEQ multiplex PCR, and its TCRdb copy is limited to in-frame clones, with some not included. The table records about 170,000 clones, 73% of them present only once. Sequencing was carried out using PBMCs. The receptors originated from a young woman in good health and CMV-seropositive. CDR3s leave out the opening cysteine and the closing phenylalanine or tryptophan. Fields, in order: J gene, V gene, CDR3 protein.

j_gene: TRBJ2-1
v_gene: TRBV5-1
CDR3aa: ASSLGASINEQF

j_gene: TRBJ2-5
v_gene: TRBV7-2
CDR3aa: ASSSDSRGTQY

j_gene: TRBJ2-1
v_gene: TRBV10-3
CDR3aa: AISESRQGFDEQF

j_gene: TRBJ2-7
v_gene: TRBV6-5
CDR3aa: ASRTPGQGGEQY

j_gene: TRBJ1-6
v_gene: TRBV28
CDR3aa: ASTSGTGAFLYNSPLH

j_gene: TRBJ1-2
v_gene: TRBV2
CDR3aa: ASSPRDTDGYT

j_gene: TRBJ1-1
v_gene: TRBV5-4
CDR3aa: ASSLGTVDSPREAF

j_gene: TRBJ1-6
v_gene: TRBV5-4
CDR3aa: ASSYRGMDSPLH

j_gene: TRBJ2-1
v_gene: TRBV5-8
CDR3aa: ASSFRDKGPNEQF

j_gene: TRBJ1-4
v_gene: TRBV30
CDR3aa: AWSKGQGSEKLF

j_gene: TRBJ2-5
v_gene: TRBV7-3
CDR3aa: ASSSLAGGGETQY

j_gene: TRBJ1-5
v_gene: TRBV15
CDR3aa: ATSIGQGNQPQH

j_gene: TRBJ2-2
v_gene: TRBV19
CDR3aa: ASSILPSGDTGELF

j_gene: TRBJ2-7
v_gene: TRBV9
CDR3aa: ASSVDPMGPGNNEQY

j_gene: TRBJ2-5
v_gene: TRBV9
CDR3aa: ASSGRPGTVPQETQY

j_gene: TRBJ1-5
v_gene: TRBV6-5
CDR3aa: ASSSSLTYNQPQH

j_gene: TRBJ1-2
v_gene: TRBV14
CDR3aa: ASSAGRYYGYT

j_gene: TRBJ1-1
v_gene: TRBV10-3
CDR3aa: AISAAGWDTEAF

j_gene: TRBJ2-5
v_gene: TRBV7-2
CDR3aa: ASSLGLAEETQY

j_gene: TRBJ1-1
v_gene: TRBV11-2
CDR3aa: ASSFMNTEAF

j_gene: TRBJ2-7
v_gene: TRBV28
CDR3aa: ASSVTGSWPEQY

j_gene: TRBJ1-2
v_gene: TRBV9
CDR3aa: ASSPEGAGVGGYT

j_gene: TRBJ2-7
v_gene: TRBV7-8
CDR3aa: ASSSPRGEGESEQY

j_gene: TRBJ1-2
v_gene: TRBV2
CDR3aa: ASSEGSGGPYGYT

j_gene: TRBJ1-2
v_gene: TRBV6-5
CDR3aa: ASSYGRTGDGYT

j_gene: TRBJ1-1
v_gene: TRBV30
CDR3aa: ARLGGTEAF

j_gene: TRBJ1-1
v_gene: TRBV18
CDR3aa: ASSPNWDSPQLSYKGTEAF

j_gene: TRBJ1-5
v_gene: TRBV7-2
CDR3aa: ASSAAGTGGNQPQH

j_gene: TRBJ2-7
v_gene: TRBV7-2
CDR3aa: ASSRRGPTGERGEQY

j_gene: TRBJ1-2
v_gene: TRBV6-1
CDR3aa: ASISGQAGNYGYT

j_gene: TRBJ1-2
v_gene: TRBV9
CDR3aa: ASSAPSEGGWHGYT

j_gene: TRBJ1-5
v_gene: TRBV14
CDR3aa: ASSQRYRQKRGNQPQH

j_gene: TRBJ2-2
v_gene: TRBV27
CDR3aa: ASSYRVNTGELF

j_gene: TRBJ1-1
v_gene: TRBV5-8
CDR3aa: ASSLRWATLSTEAF

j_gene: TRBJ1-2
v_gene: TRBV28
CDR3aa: ASSGADRANYGYT

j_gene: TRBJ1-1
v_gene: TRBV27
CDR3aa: ASSLSGFSEAF

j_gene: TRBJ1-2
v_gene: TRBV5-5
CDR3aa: ASSYLNTRDGYYGYT

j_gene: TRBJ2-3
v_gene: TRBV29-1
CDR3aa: SVEVPGLSTDTQY

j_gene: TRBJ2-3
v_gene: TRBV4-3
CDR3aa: ASSLTSGGGTDTQY

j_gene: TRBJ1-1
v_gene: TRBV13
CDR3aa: ASSSLTDEAF

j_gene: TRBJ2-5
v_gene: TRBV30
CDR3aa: AWGAETFGETQY

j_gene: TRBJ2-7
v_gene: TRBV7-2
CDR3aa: ASSPGTTKGPYEQY